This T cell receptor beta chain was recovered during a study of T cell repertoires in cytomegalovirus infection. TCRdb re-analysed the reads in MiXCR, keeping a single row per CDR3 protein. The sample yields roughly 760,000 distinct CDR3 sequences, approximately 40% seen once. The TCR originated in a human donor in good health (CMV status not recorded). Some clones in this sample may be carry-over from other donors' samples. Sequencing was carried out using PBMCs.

The chain's CDR3 is CASSLMPGGSAYGYTF. CDR3 bases: TGTGCCAGCAGCTTAATGCCGGGGGGGTCGGCGTATGGCTACACCTTC. The V call is TRBV7-8, the J call TRBJ1-2, with D possibly being TRBD1 (5 bases). The CDR3 consists of 16 residues. Germline V gives CDR1 SGHVS, CDR2 FQNEAQ. V was pared by 2 bases and J by 5 bases, with 18 bases between.